This entry lists 2 T cell receptor beta chains sequenced from one sample in a study of beta chain features in type 1 diabetes. The authors reverse transcribed all of the isolated RNA, so sequencing captured expressed TCRB transcripts. Sequenced by immunoSEQ multiplex PCR; TCRdb stores in-frame clones only, minus some. This table holds a few hundred thousand clones, about 30% found once. The material sequenced was naive CD4+ T cells from blood. These receptors originate from a man between 18 and 35 years old in good health.

This clone was observed a handful of times. The chain has TRBV30 and TRBJ2-3; no definite D call. The CDR3 loop spans 13 amino acids. Trimming removed 3 bases at V and 0 bases at J, with 7 bases between. From germline, CDR1 is GTSNPN and CDR2 SVGIG (reference sequence). CDR3 in amino acids: CAWRIGSTDTQYF. The CDR3 DNA is TGTGCCTGGAGGATTGGGAGCACAGATACGCAGTATTTT. Combining the CDR3 with reference TRBV30 and TRBJ2-3 gives the whole variable domain SQTIHQWPATLVQPVGSPLSLECTVEGTSNPNLYWYRQAAGRGLQLLFYSVGIGQISSEVPQNLSASRPQDRQFILSSKKLLLSDSGFYLCAWRIGSTDTQYFGPGTRLTVL.

The chain is built from TRBV5-1 and TRBJ1-5; 7 bases map to TRBD1. CDR3 size: 15 residues. After removal of 4 bases from V and 1 base from J, the junction contained 5 bases not matched to a gene. Germline assignment: CDR1 SGHRS and CDR2 YFSETQ. CDR3 sequence: CASSGTGESNQPQHF. The CDR3 DNA reads TGCGCCAGCAGCGGTACAGGGGAGAGCAATCAGCCCCAGCATTTT.